The clone carrying this T cell receptor beta chain was observed many times. Ligated cDNA underwent four rounds of PCR with nested alpha and beta constant region primers and SP2. Each CDR3 protein is one row after TCRdb ran MiXCR on the 5' RACE reads. This sample yields tens of thousands of distinct CDR3 sequences, of which about 7% are seen a single time; around 9.7% belongs to the top ten. Per the germline V gene, CDR1 is MNHNS and CDR2 is SASEGT. The V segment lost 2 bases and the J segment 4 bases; nucleotides outside the gene matches: 10. This CDR3 contains 16 residues. This entry is derived from a study of naive and memory T cell subsets. A UMI-containing oligonucleotide was joined by 3' ligation to the TCR cDNA template. Adult healthy volunteers gave 2.5 ml peripheral blood for whole-blood RNA. Cells were not sorted; total RNA input targeted roughly 1 to 1000 ng.

The V gene is TRBV6-1, the J gene TRBJ2-7, with TRBD2 matching 8 bases. The clonotype originates from a male donor in good health. The CDR3 sequence: CASSETAGGPLYEQYF. CDR3 nucleotides: TGTGCCAGCAGTGAAACCGCGGGAGGCCCCCTATACGAGCAGTACTTC.